This T cell receptor beta chain appears in the sequencing data of a study of cytomegalovirus exposure and HLA in healthy donors. Points from the study as a whole: TCR beta chain V- and J-gene trimming was linked, in a later analysis, to a missense variant in DCLRE1C.

With regard to this clone: Antigen: not known. At one of its ends the junction is not consistent with the germline gene, which may arise from a read error.

Primers for the PCR totalled 60 Vbeta and 13 Jbeta. Method: immunoSEQ multiplex PCR; TCRdb's copy keeps in-frame clones and lacks some. The sample holds about 160,000 clones. CDR3 length: 16 amino acids. Germline lookup yields CDR1 MGHRA and CDR2 YSYEKL. Sequenced sample: PBMCs. The chain combines TRBV4-1 with TRBJ1-1; D gene uncertain. This clonotype originated in a man younger than 40 in good health and CMV-seronegative. In nucleotides, the CDR3 is TGCGCCAGCAGCCGGTCGATCGACAAGCAGAACACTGGAGCTTTCTTT. This sequence encodes CASSRSIDKQNTGAFF.